Below are 28 T cell receptor beta chains sequenced from a single sample in a study of shared clonotypes between healthy human individuals. Measured with immunoSEQ multiplex PCR; TCRdb has only the in-frame clones, and not every one. The data hold under 2,500,000 clones, with under 97% observed a single time. Specimen: naive CD4+ T cells sorted from blood. Regarding subset: CD45RA+ positively selected. Receptors originate from a man aged 18-30 years in good health.

In nucleotides, the CDR3 is TGTGCCAGCAGTAGACACTCAGGGTCAGGTCAGCCCCAGCATTTT. As protein: CASSRHSGSGQPQHF. The chain uses TRBV28 and TRBJ1-5; TRBD1 might be the D (5 bases). CDR1 and CDR2 from the germline V gene are MDHEN and SYDVKM. Trimming shortened V by 5 bases and J by 6 bases, and 17 bases separated the two germline ends. This CDR3 has 15 amino acids.

This clone was found many times. This chain connects TRBV30 to TRBJ2-1, with 7 positions matching TRBD2. In germline, CDR1 is GTSNPN, CDR2 SVGIG (reference sequence). J lost 7 bases, V lost 2 bases, and 14 bases had no gene match. The CDR3 is made up of 16 amino acids. CDR3 nucleotides: TGTGCCTGGAGTCCCCTCGCGGGAGTAGTCAGGAATGAGCAGTTCTTC. It codes for CAWSPLAGVVRNEQFF.

The rearrangement joins TRBV4-2 to TRBJ2-7; D not certain. Germline CDR1 LGHNA, CDR2 YNFKEQ. Between the trimmed V and J ends, which lost 1 base and 2 bases, there was a span of 6 bases. The CDR3 loop spans 13 amino acids. CDR3 in amino acids: CASSQAGPYEQYF. As DNA, the CDR3 is TGTGCCAGCAGCCAAGCCGGACCCTACGAGCAGTACTTC.

On this clone: The same CDR3 can be traced to other DNA sequences in this sample. The V call is TRBV5-1, the J call TRBJ2-5; no definite D call. The CDR3 length is 14 residues. The V end lost 0 bases, the J end lost 0 bases, and 6 bases lay between the germline ends. CDR1 is SGHRS, CDR2 YFSETQ, per germline. As DNA, the CDR3 is TGCGCCAGCAGCTTGGGCCGTTACCAAGAGACCCAGTACTTC. It codes for CASSLGRYQETQYF. Together with reference TRBV5-1 and TRBJ2-5, the CDR3 gives the full variable domain: KAGVTQTPRYLIKTRGQQVTLSCSPISGHRSVSWYQQTPGQGLQFLFEYFSETQRNKGNFPGRFSGRQFSNSRSEMNVSTLELGDSALYLCASSLGRYQETQYFGPGTRLLVL.

CDR3 nucleotides: TGTGCCAGCAGTTCCCATTGGGGCGGCGGCCGGGTTGAAAAACTGTTTTTT. This codes for CASSSHWGGGRVEKLFF. The chain is built from TRBV28 and TRBJ1-4, with D possibly being TRBD1 (5 bases). Germline V gene data show CDR1 as MDHEN and CDR2 as SYDVKM. The CDR3 is 17 amino acids. The V end lost 4 bases, the J end lost 7 bases, and 22 bases lay between the germline ends.

This chain connects TRBV25-1 to TRBJ2-3, with TRBD1 matching 10 bases. Per germline, CDR1 MGHDK and CDR2 SYGVNS. Trimming at V came to 5 bases and at J to 5 bases, leaving 7 bases not matched to a gene. This CDR3 region has 15 residues. The chain's CDR3 is CASSLGTGAVDTQYF. In DNA, the CDR3 is TGTGCCAGCAGTTTGGGGACAGGGGCGGTAGATACGCAGTATTTT.

In DNA form, the CDR3 reads TGTGCCAGCAGCGTAGGGTGGAGCGCCAGCTACGAGCAGTACTTC. It translates to CASSVGWSASYEQYF. The V and J genes are TRBV9 and TRBJ2-7; D remains unclear. The germline V and J ends were trimmed by 0 bases and 3 bases, with 13 bases remaining between them. The CDR3 sequence is 15 residues long. Germline V gene lookup returns CDR1 SGDLS and CDR2 YYNGEE.

The chain links TRBV5-1 to TRBJ2-2, with D hard to call. With 6 bases removed from V and 0 bases from J, the gap between germline ends came to 9 bases. This CDR3 has 14 residues. Per the germline V gene, CDR1 is SGHRS and CDR2 is YFSETQ. The CDR3, as DNA: TGCGCCAGCACCGCGCAAGCGAACACCGGGGAGCTGTTTTTT. Protein: CASTAQANTGELFF. Full variable domain (outside the CDR3, taken from reference TRBV5-1 and TRBJ2-2): KAGVTQTPRYLIKTRGQQVTLSCSPISGHRSVSWYQQTPGQGLQFLFEYFSETQRNKGNFPGRFSGRQFSNSRSEMNVSTLELGDSALYLCASTAQANTGELFFGEGSRLTVL.

The chain links TRBV5-4 to TRBJ1-4, with D unresolved. V was cut by 4 bases and J by 3 bases, with 13 bases left in between. Per germline, CDR1 SGHNT and CDR2 YYREEE (reference sequence). The CDR3 spans 15 residues. The CDR3 reads CASSPSGSANEKLFF. In DNA form, the CDR3 reads TGTGCCAGCAGCCCAAGTGGGTCGGCTAATGAAAAACTGTTTTTT.

This clone was observed once. The chain combines TRBV10-2 with TRBJ1-1; 7 nucleotides line up with TRBD1. V trimming: 7 bases; J trimming: 3 bases; junction bases outside the gene matches: 8. The CDR3 is 14 amino acids. Germline V gene data show CDR1 as WSHSY and CDR2 as SAAADI. CDR3 DNA: TGCGCCAGCAACGGCTTAACAGGGGACACTGAAGCTTTCTTT. It codes for CASNGLTGDTEAFF.

This clone appeared once. The chain has TRBV11-2 and TRBJ2-7; 7 positions agree with TRBD2. This CDR3 contains 14 residues. Germline lookup yields CDR1 SGHAT and CDR2 FQNNGV. The junction had 7 bases not matched to a gene; V was cut back by 3 bases and J by 5 bases. The CDR3 loop reads CASSLGGMVDEQYF. The CDR3 DNA sequence: TGTGCCAGCAGCTTGGGGGGGATGGTCGACGAGCAGTACTTC.

This clone showed up just a few times. This chain links TRBV19 with TRBJ1-6, with D uncertain. CDR1 and CDR2 (germline): LNHDA, SQIVND (reference sequence). The CDR3 consists of 13 residues. V dropped 10 bases and J dropped 5 bases, with 12 bases sitting between them. In DNA, the CDR3 is TGTGCCACTACCGGAAGGGATAATTCACCCCTCCACTTT. Protein product: CATTGRDNSPLHF.

The V gene is TRBV9, the J gene TRBJ2-1; D could derive from TRBD1 or TRBD2 (5 bases each). The germline gives CDR1 SGDLS, CDR2 YYNGEE. Between the trimmed V and J ends, which lost 4 bases and 8 bases, there was a span of 10 bases. This CDR3 comprises 12 residues. The DNA for the CDR3 is TGTGCCAGCAGCTTCCGAGGGGATGAGCAGTTCTTC. Translation: CASSFRGDEQFF.

This rearrangement joins TRBV11-2 to TRBJ2-5; tentatively, D is TRBD2 (6 bases). The CDR3 sequence is 16 residues long. Germline CDR1 reads SGHAT; CDR2 reads FQNNGV. Deletions cut 4 bases from V and 4 bases from J, with 19 bases between. DNA of the CDR3: TGTGCCAGCAGCTCCGACCTGACGGTGGGGGGAGAGACCCAGTACTTC. The encoded protein is CASSSDLTVGGETQYF.

The CDR3 DNA reads TGTGCCATCGCTTCACCGGGACAAAAAGGAAACACCATATATTTT. It specifies CAIASPGQKGNTIYF. The rearrangement joins TRBV10-3 to TRBJ1-3, with D possibly matching TRBD1 (6 bases). The CDR3 consists of 15 residues. The V gene lost 8 bases and the J gene lost 4 bases, with 18 bases spanning the gap. The germline V gene encodes CDR1 ENHRY and CDR2 SYGVKD.

The chain recombines TRBV5-1 with TRBJ2-3, with 10 bases that match TRBD1. The CDR3 is 14 residues long. The junction had 5 bases not matched to a gene; V was cut back by 2 bases and J by 8 bases. Germline assignment: CDR1 SGHRS and CDR2 YFSETQ. The CDR3 here is CASSLGQGVVTQYF. The CDR3 nucleotides are TGCGCCAGCAGCTTAGGACAGGGGGTTGTTACGCAGTATTTT.

The V gene is TRBV18, the J gene TRBJ1-6; D perhaps matches TRBD1 (6 bases). CDR3 length: 15 residues. Per the germline V gene, CDR1 is KGHSH and CDR2 is LQKENI. Trimming shortened V by 0 bases and J by 9 bases, and 12 bases separated the two germline ends. This chain's CDR3 is CASSPPRGGSSPLHF. The CDR3 nucleotides read TGTGCCAGCTCACCACCGAGAGGGGGTTCTTCACCCCTCCACTTT. The whole variable domain, filled in from reference TRBV18 and TRBJ1-6, reads NAGVMQNPRHLVRRRGQEARLRCSPMKGHSHVYWYRQLPEEGLKFMVYLQKENIIDESGMPKERFSAEFPKEGPSILRIQQVVRGDSAAYFCASSPPRGGSSPLHFGNGTRLTVT.

This sequence joins TRBV5-5 and TRBJ2-4, with D maybe TRBD1 (6 bases). CDR3 length: 16 amino acids. The germline V and J ends were trimmed by 0 bases and 0 bases, with 10 bases remaining between them. The germline V gene encodes CDR1 SGHKS and CDR2 YYEKEE (reference sequence). This chain's CDR3 is CASSLVGTLAKNIQYF. CDR3 in DNA: TGTGCCAGCAGCTTGGTCGGGACACTAGCCAAAAACATTCAGTACTTC.

The V and J genes are TRBV19 and TRBJ1-5; TRBD1 matches 8 bases. This CDR3 region has 16 residues. V dropped 5 bases and J dropped 6; count of bases not matched to a gene: 12. Per germline, CDR1 LNHDA and CDR2 SQIVND (reference sequence). The CDR3 reads CASSPAGQGWFQPQHF. The CDR3 nucleotides read TGTGCCAGTAGTCCTGCCGGACAGGGATGGTTTCAGCCCCAGCATTTT.

This clone was observed a single time. The chain combines TRBV28 with TRBJ2-7; D gene uncertain. This CDR3 has 14 amino acids. The germline V gene encodes CDR1 MDHEN and CDR2 SYDVKM. Trimming shortened V by 1 base and J by 6 bases, and 13 bases separated the two germline ends. Written as DNA, the CDR3 is TGTGCCAGCAGTTTATTGGTCAGTTTAGGCGAGCAGTACTTC. Protein sequence: CASSLLVSLGEQYF.

The chain is built from TRBV18 and TRBJ2-7; D may be TRBD2 (6 bases). The germline gives CDR1 KGHSH, CDR2 LQKENI. Trimming took off 4 bases at V and 6 bases at J, with 13 bases between the two ends. This CDR3 contains 13 residues. In nucleotides, the CDR3 is TGTGCCAGCTCACGTCGGGAGTCGGGCGAGCAGTACTTC. It is translated as CASSRRESGEQYF.

The genes are TRBV5-6 and TRBJ1-4; D is possibly TRBD1 (5 bases). Germline lookup yields CDR1 SGHDT and CDR2 YYEEEE. Trimming took 4 bases from V and 0 from J, leaving 13 bases between them. The CDR3 sequence is 16 residues long. The CDR3 spells CASSMGRTATNEKLFF. CDR3 nucleotides: TGTGCCAGCAGCATGGGACGTACTGCAACTAATGAAAAACTGTTTTTT.

The chain is built from TRBV10-1 and TRBJ2-2; 7 bases fit TRBD1. V shed 8 bases, J shed 4 bases, and the junction held 10 bases outside the gene matches. Germline CDR1 WNHNN, CDR2 SYGVQD (reference sequence). The CDR3 runs to 15 residues. The CDR3 loop reads CASEKRGGSTGELFF. The DNA of the CDR3 is TGCGCCAGCGAGAAACGAGGGGGCTCCACCGGGGAGCTGTTTTTT.

The rearrangement uses TRBV5-1 and TRBJ1-2, with D unresolved. V shed 2 bases and J shed 2 bases, with 7 bases lying between them. The germline CDR1 and CDR2 sequences are SGHRS and YFSETQ. The CDR3 is 13 amino acids. CDR3 in amino acids: CASSLRVNYGYTF. DNA for the CDR3: TGCGCCAGCAGCTTAAGGGTGAACTATGGCTACACCTTC.

About this clone itself: This specimen includes other DNA sequences encoding the same CDR3. The chain is built from TRBV27 and TRBJ2-7; no clear D. V was trimmed by 2 bases and J by 4 bases, leaving 15 bases between them. The germline gives CDR1 MNHEY, CDR2 SMNVEV (reference sequence). The CDR3 totals 15 residues. The CDR3 DNA reads TGTGCCAGCAGTTTAGGTACCGGAAGCAGTTACGAGCAGTACTTC. Its protein is CASSLGTGSSYEQYF.

This clone was detected a few times. The V gene is TRBV28, the J gene TRBJ2-2; D remains ambiguous. CDR3 length: 15 amino acids. Trimming cost V 3 bases and J 1 base, with 9 bases left between them. Germline assignment: CDR1 MDHEN and CDR2 SYDVKM. The CDR3 coding sequence is TGTGCCAGCAGTTTGCTGAATGTGAACACCGGGGAGCTGTTTTTT. Protein: CASSLLNVNTGELFF. The whole variable domain, filled in from reference TRBV28 and TRBJ2-2, reads DVKVTQSSRYLVKRTGEKVFLECVQDMDHENMFWYRQDPGLGLRLIYFSYDVKMKEKGDIPEGYSVSREKKERFSLILESASTNQTSMYLCASSLLNVNTGELFFGEGSRLTVL.

The chain has TRBV28 and TRBJ2-7; no firm D call. V dropped 6 bases and J dropped 3 bases, with 18 bases sitting between them. The CDR3 loop spans 15 amino acids. The germline gives CDR1 MDHEN, CDR2 SYDVKM. CDR3 sequence: CASRLGEPGIYEQYF. The CDR3 DNA follows: TGTGCCAGCAGGCTCGGTGAGCCGGGCATCTACGAGCAGTACTTC.

The chain links TRBV5-4 to TRBJ2-5, with TRBD1 matching 10 bases. J gave up 5 bases and V 4 bases, and 8 bases lay outside the gene matches. The CDR3 is 15 residues long. Germline CDR1 reads SGHNT; CDR2 reads YYREEE (reference sequence). The CDR3 DNA reads TGTGCCAGCAGCAGACGAGGACAGGGGGTTGAGACCCAGTACTTC. It yields the protein CASSRRGQGVETQYF.